A single sample is the source of the 14 T cell receptor beta chains below, sequenced in a study of T cells in tuberculosis (dated by TCRdb to about 2018). The library was generated by the immunoSEQ multiplex PCR assay. In its TCRdb copy, this immuneACCESS table keeps in-frame sequences only and misses some clones. Where compared with another copy, unresolved V genes explain less than half of these, and the others have no known cause. The sample has some 30,000 clones on record, approximately 93% of them singletons. The top ten clones comprise more than 6.5% of the sample. The sequenced sample consisted of PBMCs. These receptors originate from a donor between 5 and 29 years old with latent tuberculosis or without tuberculosis infection.

The chain couples TRBV6-5 to TRBJ2-7; 10 bases match TRBD2. The CDR3 spans 14 residues. J lost 11 bases, V lost 6 bases, and 13 bases had no gene match. The germline CDR1 and CDR2 sequences are MNHEY and SVGAGI. The CDR3 is CASSRTSGKVREYF. The CDR3 region has the DNA TGTGCCAGCAGCAGGACTAGCGGCAAAGTCCGTGAGTACTTC.

This chain links TRBV10-3 with TRBJ1-2; D gene unclear. V dropped 3 bases and J dropped 4 bases, with 12 bases sitting between them. The CDR3 loop spans 14 amino acids. Germline CDR1 and CDR2: ENHRY and SYGVKD. CDR3 DNA sequence: TGTGCCATCAGTGAAGGTCTAGGTCGCTATGGCTACACCTTC. Translation gives CAISEGLGRYGYTF.

This chain connects TRBV10-3 to TRBJ2-6; 10 bases agree with TRBD1. CDR1 is ENHRY, CDR2 SYGVKD, per germline. V lost 6 bases, J lost 0 bases, and 5 bases stayed unmatched. The CDR3 has 17 amino acids. The CDR3 DNA follows: TGTGCCATCAGATCCGGGACAGGGGACTCTGGGGCCAACGTCCTGACTTTC. It encodes CAIRSGTGDSGANVLTF.

The chain links TRBV28 to TRBJ2-1, with TRBD2 identical over 9 bases. The germline gives CDR1 MDHEN, CDR2 SYDVKM. CDR3 length: 17 amino acids. V trimming: 3 bases; J trimming: 3 bases; junction bases outside the gene matches: 9. CDR3 region: CASSFTGLAGNYNEQFF. The CDR3 nucleotides are TGTGCCAGCAGTTTTACGGGGCTAGCGGGAAACTACAATGAGCAGTTCTTC.

The V call is TRBV6-4, the J call TRBJ2-1; TRBD2 agrees at 9 bases. Germline values: CDR1 MRHNA, CDR2 SNTAGT. The CDR3 is 15 amino acids. V lost 6 bases, J lost 4 bases, and 7 bases stayed unmatched. The CDR3 spells CASSPTAGGYNEQFF. The CDR3 DNA sequence: TGTGCCAGCAGCCCCACAGCGGGAGGATACAATGAGCAGTTCTTC.

V gene TRBV4-1 combines with J gene TRBJ2-3; weak D call: TRBD2 (5 bases). In germline, CDR1 is MGHRA, CDR2 YSYEKL. Deletions cut 4 bases from V and 4 bases from J, with 21 bases between. CDR3 size: 17 residues. CDR3 nucleotides: TGCGCCAGCAGCCCGTCGCCGGGAAGTGGGTTATCAGATACGCAGTATTTT. This sequence encodes CASSPSPGSGLSDTQYF.

The chain employs TRBV20-1 and TRBJ2-1; 7 bases are a match to TRBD2. Germline V CDR1 and CDR2: DFQATT, SNEGSKA (reference sequence). V lost 7 bases to trimming and J lost 12 bases; unmatched junction nucleotides: 9. This CDR3 has 11 amino acids. For the CDR3, the DNA is TGCAGTGGGGAAGCGACTAGCCGGCAGTTCTTC. Amino acids: CSGEATSRQFF.

The chain is built from TRBV6-1 and TRBJ1-1; 7 bases fit TRBD1. Germline CDR1 reads MNHNS; CDR2 reads SASEGT. J lost 8 bases, V lost 4 bases, and 10 bases had no gene match. CDR3 size: 14 residues. The CDR3 spells CASSGTTGMLEAFF. Here the CDR3 DNA reads TGTGCCAGCAGTGGGACGACAGGGATGTTGGAAGCTTTCTTT.

This chain joins TRBV5-4 and TRBJ1-4; 7 bases map to TRBD1. The CDR3 covers 16 residues. Germline V lookup: CDR1 SGHNT, CDR2 YYREEE (reference sequence). V trimming: 1 base; J trimming: 0 bases; junction bases outside the gene matches: 3. The CDR3 loop is CASSLSTGATNEKLFF. As DNA, the CDR3 is TGTGCCAGCAGCTTGTCCACAGGGGCAACTAATGAAAAACTGTTTTTT.

CDR3 sequence reads: CASSNTPGPWNEQFF. The DNA for the CDR3 is TGTGCCAGCAGCAACACGCCTGGGCCCTGGAATGAGCAGTTCTTC. The chain carries TRBV9 and TRBJ2-1, with D unclear. CDR1 and CDR2 (germline): SGDLS, YYNGEE. The CDR3 runs 15 residues. V shed 4 bases and J shed 7 bases, with 18 bases lying between them.

J is TRBJ1-2 and V is TRBV4-1; a weak D match, TRBD1 (6 bases). CDR1 is MGHRA, CDR2 YSYEKL, per germline. The CDR3 consists of 14 residues. The V and J ends lost 3 bases and 3 bases respectively, with 11 bases between them. The CDR3 nucleotides read TGCGCCAGCAGCCACCCCAGGGGTGACTATGGCTACACCTTC. Translation gives CASSHPRGDYGYTF.

The V and J genes are TRBV5-1 and TRBJ2-1; 11 nucleotides agree with TRBD1. Germline values: CDR1 SGHRS, CDR2 YFSETQ. J lost 7 bases, V lost 4 bases, and 13 bases had no gene match. The length of the CDR3 is 17 residues. The CDR3: CASSPRIGQGAQNEQFF. CDR3 in DNA: TGCGCCAGCAGCCCCCGTATAGGACAGGGGGCCCAAAATGAGCAGTTCTTC.

The genes are TRBV30 and TRBJ2-1; 9 bases are shared with TRBD2. This CDR3 region has 14 residues. After removal of 3 bases from V and 12 bases from J, the junction contained 12 bases not matched to a gene. The germline V gene has CDR1 GTSNPN and CDR2 SVGIG (reference sequence). Here the CDR3 reads CAWRKVSGGRGQFF. The CDR3 DNA follows: TGTGCCTGGAGAAAGGTCAGCGGGGGGCGTGGGCAGTTCTTC.

This clone was seen only a few times. V and J are TRBV10-2 and TRBJ2-7; D is perhaps TRBD2 (5 bases). Germline CDR1 WSHSY, CDR2 SAAADI. The CDR3 loop spans 12 amino acids. Trimming took off 2 bases at V and 5 bases at J, with 7 bases between the two ends. CDR3 residues: CASSEEGDEQYF. The DNA of the CDR3 is TGCGCCAGCAGTGAGGAGGGTGACGAGCAGTACTTC.